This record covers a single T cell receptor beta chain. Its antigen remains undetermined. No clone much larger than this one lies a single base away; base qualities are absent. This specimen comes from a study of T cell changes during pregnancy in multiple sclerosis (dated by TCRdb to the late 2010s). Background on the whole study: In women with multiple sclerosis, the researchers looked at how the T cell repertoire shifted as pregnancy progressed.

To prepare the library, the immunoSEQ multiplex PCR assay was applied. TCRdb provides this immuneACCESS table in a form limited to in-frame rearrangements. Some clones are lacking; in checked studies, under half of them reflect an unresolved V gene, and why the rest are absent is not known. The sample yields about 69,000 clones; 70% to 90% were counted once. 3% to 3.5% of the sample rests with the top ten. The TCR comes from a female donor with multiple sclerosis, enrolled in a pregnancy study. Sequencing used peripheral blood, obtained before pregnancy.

The CDR3 has the sequence CASSLGDFRYEQYF. Here is the DNA: TGTGCCAGCAGCTTAGGCGACTTCCGCTACGAGCAGTACTTC. Recombination linked TRBV5-4 to TRBJ2-7; confidence is insufficient to name the D gene. There are 14 amino acids in the CDR3, from cysteine to phenylalanine inclusive. Kept here is only the CDR3 DNA, which spans 42 bases and is read in frame from base 1. The germline V gene (reference sequence) yields SGHNT for CDR1 and YYREEE for CDR2. A distance of 12 bases separates the germline ends of V and J, which lose 2 bases and 3 bases respectively.